This TCR beta chain was sequenced for a study of T cell repertoires in cytomegalovirus infection. In the study overall: Public TCR beta signature analysis indicated the presence of both CMV infection and matching HLA type. Study findings and constraints: HLA-C-restricted CMV clonotypes gave the most frequent clonotype in two of eight donors. Totalled public TCR beta family frequency picked out people who carried CMV plus the relevant HLA.

TCRdb redid the calling of the reads with MiXCR, one entry per CDR3 protein. The data show approximately 500,000 distinct CDR3 sequences, about 26% seen once. A note on this clonotype: The target antigen is unknown.

The CDR3 runs to 15 residues. The germline V gene encodes CDR1 LGHDT and CDR2 YNNKEL (reference sequence). V was clipped by 1 base and J by 0 bases, with 6 bases between them. The origin of this receptor is a human donor in good health (CMV status not recorded). Some clones in this sample may be carry-over from other donors' samples. The chain couples TRBV3-1 to TRBJ2-2; D uncertain. The sequencing sample was made of PBMCs. For the CDR3, the DNA is TGTGCCAGCAGCCAAGCCAGAGCGAACACCGGGGAGCTGTTTTTT. Translation gives CASSQARANTGELFF.